This TCR beta chain was sequenced for a study of CD8+CD57+ T cells in acquired aplastic anemia. The CDR3 contains 13 residues. The junction had 9 bases not matched to a gene; V was cut back by 11 bases and J by 3 bases. Germline-derived CDR1 and CDR2 are ENHRY and SYGVKD. Points from the study as a whole: Patients did not significantly differ from controls in CD8+ Simpson's diversity. Patients and controls had in common twenty-nine CD8+ CDR3 sequences.

According to the study, genomic DNA was the template for TCR beta VDJ and CDR3 profiling. In TCRdb, the reads were re-called with MiXCR into one record per CDR3 protein. The table records about 160,000 distinct CDR3 sequences, roughly 43% of them present only once. CD8+CD57+ cell expansion, shown by flow cytometry, had occurred in the patients selected for sequencing. Patients uniformly had severe acquired aplastic anemia. As to this clonotype: Its antigen is as yet unknown.

Sequenced input: sorted CD4+, CD8+, or CD8+CD57+ T cells (not recorded which) from PBMCs. V is TRBV10-3 and J is TRBJ1-2; TRBD1 aligns across 7 bases. This clonotype originated in a human donor with aplastic anemia. CDR3 loop: CALGGDRDYGYTF. The CDR3 DNA reads as TGTGCCCTCGGCGGAGACAGGGACTATGGCTACACCTTC.